This passage covers 8 T cell receptor beta chains from one sample sequenced in a study of CD8+CD57+ T cells in acquired aplastic anemia. CDR3 and TCR beta VDJ profiling relied on a genomic DNA template. Each CDR3 protein is one row after TCRdb ran MiXCR on the reads. Seen here are around 290,000 distinct CDR3 sequences, 56% observed once, and the top ten hold roughly 1.2%. The authors sequenced patients whose flow cytometry had shown CD8+CD57+ cell expansion. The material sequenced was sorted CD4+, CD8+, or CD8+CD57+ T cells (not recorded which) from PBMCs. These receptors all stem from a human donor with aplastic anemia.

The chain uses TRBV9 and TRBJ1-1, with 8 bases that match TRBD1. The CDR3 is 15 amino acids. Looked up from germline, CDR1 is SGDLS and CDR2 is YYNGEE. With 4 bases clipped from V and 8 bases from J, the junction kept 13 bases outside the gene matches. CDR3 sequence reads: CASSPGTGLELEAFF. The CDR3 nucleotides are TGTGCCAGCAGCCCTGGGACAGGCCTAGAGTTAGAAGCTTTCTTT.

This clonotype was counted a single time. This rearrangement joins TRBV15 to TRBJ2-6, with 13 positions matching TRBD2. J lost 2 bases, V lost 3 bases, and 4 bases had no gene match. Germline assignment: CDR1 LNHNV and CDR2 YYDKDF (reference sequence). CDR3 size: 18 residues. The CDR3 here is CATSSLGLAGAGANVLTF. The CDR3 DNA sequence: TGTGCCACCAGCAGCCTCGGACTAGCGGGGGCTGGGGCCAACGTCCTGACTTTC.

The CDR3 region has the DNA TGCAGCGCTACACAGGGGACCCTCTATGGCTACACCTTC. It is translated as CSATQGTLYGYTF. V usage is TRBV29-1 and J usage is TRBJ1-2; TRBD1 matches at 7 bases. CDR1 SQVTM and CDR2 ANQGSEA come from the germline V gene. After removal of 7 bases from V and 4 bases from J, the junction contained 9 bases not matched to a gene. This CDR3 region has 13 residues.

This clonotype was observed a handful of times. This chain links TRBV12-3 or TRBV12-4 with TRBJ2-2; 11 positions agree with TRBD2. CDR3 size: 17 residues. With V trimmed by 4 bases and J by 6 bases, 10 bases remained unmatched. The CDR3 protein is CASSWGVSGGAAGELFF. The CDR3 bases are TGTGCCAGCAGTTGGGGTGTTAGCGGGGGGGCCGCCGGGGAGCTGTTTTTT.

This sequence joins TRBV7-2 and TRBJ2-3; D remains unclear. Trimming pared 6 bases from V and 0 bases from J, leaving 7 bases between. The CDR3 consists of 13 residues. Per germline, CDR1 SGHTA and CDR2 FQGNSA. The CDR3 reads CASRLDSTDTQYF. The CDR3 DNA reads as TGTGCCAGCAGGCTCGACAGCACAGATACGCAGTATTTT.

At least ten counts were recorded for this clonotype. The rearrangement uses TRBV3-1 and TRBJ1-2; D is perhaps TRBD1 (5 bases). Trimming cost V 1 base and J 5 bases, with 17 bases left between them. Per the germline V gene, CDR1 is LGHDT and CDR2 is YNNKEL (reference sequence). CDR3 length equals 16 residues. This CDR3 reads CASSQALPWGGYGYTF. Written as DNA, the CDR3 is TGTGCCAGCAGCCAAGCCCTCCCGTGGGGGGGGTATGGCTACACCTTC.

This clonotype was found many times. The genes are TRBV6-6 and TRBJ1-4; perhaps TRBD1 as D (6 bases). The germline V gene encodes CDR1 MNHNY and CDR2 SVGAGI (reference sequence). V lost 11 bases and J lost 0, with 10 bases in between. The CDR3 contains 13 residues. The CDR3: CAGRTATNEKLFF. The CDR3 region has the DNA TGTGCCGGCCGGACAGCAACTAATGAAAAACTGTTTTTT.

This clonotype was recorded at least ten times. The chain couples TRBV6-2 or TRBV6-3 to TRBJ1-5; D not resolved. Trimming took off 4 bases at V and 7 bases at J, with 11 bases between the two ends. The CDR3 runs to 13 residues. Per germline, CDR1 MNHEY and CDR2 SVGEGT. In DNA, the CDR3 is TGTGCCAGCAGTTCCCCCGGCAGACAGCCCCAGCATTTT. It codes for CASSSPGRQPQHF.